These 6 T cell receptor beta chains originate from one sample sequenced in a study of blood T cell repertoires in COVID-19. Generated by immunoSEQ multiplex PCR, the TCRdb table keeps only in-frame clones and is missing some. The table includes fewer than 80,000 clones, roughly 75% detected once. The material sequenced was peripheral blood. The source of these receptors is a man in his sixties with COVID-19, enrolled during active disease.

The V and J genes are TRBV25-1 and TRBJ2-2, with 9 bases lining up with TRBD2. Germline CDR1 is MGHDK and CDR2 is SYGVNS. This CDR3 has 15 residues. Trimming took 2 bases from V and 5 from J; bases not matched to a gene: 3. CDR3 loop: CASSEGAGGTGELFF. DNA of the CDR3: TGTGCCAGCAGTGAAGGCGCGGGGGGGACCGGGGAGCTGTTTTTT.

This clone was seen more than once but under ten times. This chain connects TRBV14 to TRBJ2-1, with 9 bases fitting TRBD1. With 4 bases clipped from V and 5 bases from J, the junction kept 12 bases outside the gene matches. The CDR3 has 17 amino acids. Looked up from germline, CDR1 is SGHDN and CDR2 is FVKESK. This CDR3 is CASSPYRGQGRNNEQFF. The CDR3 region has the DNA TGTGCCAGCAGCCCTTATAGAGGACAGGGGAGGAACAATGAGCAGTTCTTC. The whole variable domain, remainder taken from reference TRBV14 and TRBJ2-1, is EAGVTQFPSHSVIEKGQTVTLRCDPISGHDNLYWYRRVMGKEIKFLLHFVKESKQDESGMPNNRFLAERTGGTYSTLKVQPAELEDSGVYFCASSPYRGQGRNNEQFFGPGTRLTVL.

V is TRBV28 and J is TRBJ1-5; D remains ambiguous. The CDR3 runs 12 residues. V was pared by 3 bases and J by 6 bases, with 6 bases between. The germline V gene has CDR1 MDHEN and CDR2 SYDVKM. CDR3 bases: TGTGCCAGCAGTTTTCGGAGTCAGCCCCAGCATTTT. Encoded protein: CASSFRSQPQHF.

The chain carries TRBV19 and TRBJ2-7, with 7 bases lining up with TRBD1. Germline V lookup: CDR1 LNHDA, CDR2 SQIVND (reference sequence). This CDR3 is built from 15 residues. V gave up 2 bases and J gave up 2 bases; unmatched junction bases: 6. DNA of the CDR3: TGTGCCAGTAGTATACGAATTGGGACAGCCTACGAGCAGTACTTC. Amino acids: CASSIRIGTAYEQYF.

By share of the sample, this clone is medium-sized. The chain is built from TRBV10-3 and TRBJ1-1, with a tentative D call TRBD1 (5 bases). V was pared by 4 bases and J by 1 base, with 13 bases between. The CDR3 has 15 amino acids. The germline CDR1 and CDR2 sequences are ENHRY and SYGVKD. The DNA for the CDR3 is TGTGCCATCAGTGCCAATGACAGAGGGAACACTGAAGCTTTCTTT. Translated, it gives CAISANDRGNTEAFF.

The gene calls are TRBV25-1 and TRBJ1-2, with D perhaps TRBD1 (5 bases). CDR3 length: 14 residues. Trimming removed 1 base at V and 9 bases at J, with 15 bases between. Germline V gives CDR1 MGHDK, CDR2 SYGVNS. The CDR3 sequence: CASSESQTVSSYTF. The CDR3 nucleotides are TGTGCCAGCAGTGAATCTCAGACAGTTAGCAGCTACACCTTC.